This TCR beta chain was retrieved from a study of blood T cell repertoires in COVID-19. Study-level background: The cDNA or gDNA used as material had been derived from T cells, B-cell-depleted T cells, or PBMCs.

Measured with immunoSEQ multiplex PCR; TCRdb has only the in-frame clones, and not every one. The table has 200,000 to 250,000 clones, about 91% seen once. Participants' own reports of clinical history determined their cohort assignment. The V gene lost 1 base and the J gene lost 3 bases, with 12 bases spanning the gap. The CDR3 spans 15 residues. Germline CDR1 reads LGHDT; CDR2 reads YNNKEL (reference sequence). The rearrangement uses TRBV3-1 (or the pseudogene TRBV3-2) and TRBJ1-2, with D possibly being TRBD1 (5 bases). The TCR originated in a woman aged 45-59 years with acute COVID-19. The source material was PBMCs or T cells enriched from blood (not recorded which). The CDR3 loop is CASSQAPGRDYGYTF. The CDR3 DNA sequence: TGTGCCAGCAGCCAAGCCCCAGGGAGGGACTATGGCTACACCTTC.